The clone carrying this T cell receptor (beta chain) was picked up one time. This entry comes from a study of lymphopenia after photon versus proton radiotherapy. Method: immunoSEQ multiplex PCR; TCRdb's copy keeps in-frame clones and lacks some. Among approximately 160,000 clones listed, roughly nine tenths were seen once. Trimming removed 4 bases from V and 0 bases from J, with 21 bases in between. The CDR3 length is 18 residues. From germline, CDR1 is SGHRS and CDR2 YFSETQ. This clonotype originated in a man between 45 and 60 years old with gastric cancer. The sample consisted of peripheral blood, taken from a patient treated with photon-based radiotherapy. The chain links TRBV5-1 to TRBJ2-3; weak D call: TRBD2 (6 bases). The CDR3 loop is CASSPQGGWRGSTDTQYF. The CDR3 DNA reads as TGCGCCAGCAGCCCTCAGGGTGGGTGGAGGGGAAGCACAGATACGCAGTATTTT.